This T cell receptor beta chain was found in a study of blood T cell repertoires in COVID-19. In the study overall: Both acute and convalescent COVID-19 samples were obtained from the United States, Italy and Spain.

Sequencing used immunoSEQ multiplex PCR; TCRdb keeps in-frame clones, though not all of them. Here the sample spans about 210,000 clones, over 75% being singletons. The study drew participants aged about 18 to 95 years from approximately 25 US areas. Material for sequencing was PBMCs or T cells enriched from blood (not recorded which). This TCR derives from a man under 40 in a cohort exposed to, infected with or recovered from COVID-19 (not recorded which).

The CDR3 protein is CASSEWAGNTEAFF. The CDR3 region has the DNA TGTGCCAGCAGTGAATGGGCAGGGAACACTGAAGCTTTCTTT. The chain couples TRBV25-1 to TRBJ1-1; no firm D call. The CDR3 sequence is 14 residues long. Germline lookup yields CDR1 MGHDK and CDR2 SYGVNS. Trimming removed 1 base from V and 1 base from J, with 7 bases in between.